Below, 17 T cell receptor beta chains from the same sample are listed, as sequenced in a study of blood T cell repertoires in COVID-19. The table came from immunoSEQ multiplex PCR; TCRdb's copy has only in-frame clones and leaves some out. The sample records approximately 97,000 clones, just under 95% being singletons. Sequencing was performed on peripheral blood. Every receptor here comes from a woman between 50 and 59 years old with COVID-19, enrolled during active disease.

The chain is built from TRBV7-2 and TRBJ2-5; 11 positions agree with TRBD2. The CDR3 extends over 15 amino acids. In germline, CDR1 is SGHTA, CDR2 FQGNSA. V dropped 5 bases and J dropped 1; count of bases not matched to a gene: 3. The CDR3 DNA follows: TGTGCCAGCAGCCAGACTAGCGGGGCCCAAGAGACCCAGTACTTC. This sequence encodes CASSQTSGAQETQYF. Filled out from reference TRBV7-2 and TRBJ2-5, the complete variable domain reads GAGVSQSPSNKVTEKGKDVELRCDPISGHTALYWYRQSLGQGLEFLIYFQGNSAPDKSGLPSDRFSAERTGGSVSTLTIQRTQQEDSAVYLCASSQTSGAQETQYFGPGTRLLVL.

The chain combines TRBV6-5 with TRBJ2-5; tentatively, D is TRBD2 (6 bases). The V end lost 2 bases, the J end lost 2 bases, and 9 bases lay between the germline ends. Per the germline V gene, CDR1 is MNHEY and CDR2 is SVGAGI. This CDR3 has 14 residues. In DNA form, the CDR3 reads TGTGCCAGCAGTTACGGGGGGAGGCAAGAGACCCAGTACTTC. Its protein product is CASSYGGRQETQYF.

CDR3 sequence (DNA): TGCGCCAGCAGCCCGGGCAGGGGAACCACTGAAGCTTTCTTT. It yields the protein CASSPGRGTTEAFF. The chain combines TRBV5-1 with TRBJ1-1; D possibly corresponds to TRBD1 (6 bases). Trimming pared 4 bases from V and 4 bases from J, leaving 14 bases between. CDR1 and CDR2 (germline): SGHRS, YFSETQ. This CDR3 comprises 14 residues. The full variable domain, with the rest looked up from reference TRBV5-1 and TRBJ1-1, is KAGVTQTPRYLIKTRGQQVTLSCSPISGHRSVSWYQQTPGQGLQFLFEYFSETQRNKGNFPGRFSGRQFSNSRSEMNVSTLELGDSALYLCASSPGRGTTEAFFGQGTRLTVV.

The chain combines TRBV18 with TRBJ2-3; 14 bases are shared with TRBD2. The CDR3 has 16 amino acids. Germline trimming cut 3 bases from V and 5 bases from J; bases unmatched to any gene: 4. CDR1 KGHSH and CDR2 LQKENI come from the germline V gene. The CDR3 here is CASSPLGLAGGDTQYF. The CDR3 DNA follows: TGTGCCAGCTCACCTCTCGGACTAGCGGGGGGAGATACGCAGTATTTT.

The chain combines TRBV24-1 with TRBJ2-4; 11 bases agree with TRBD1. Germline assignment: CDR1 KGHDR and CDR2 SFDVKD. With V trimmed by 9 bases and J by 5 bases, 14 bases remained unmatched. The CDR3 has 17 residues. This CDR3 reads CATSGTGGIRNQNIQYF. The CDR3 coding sequence is TGTGCCACCTCCGGGACAGGGGGTATTCGAAACCAAAACATTCAGTACTTC.

Only one count was recorded for this clone. The chain links TRBV24-1 to TRBJ2-3; TRBD2 agrees at 9 bases. J lost 4 bases, V lost 1 base, and 5 bases had no gene match. The CDR3 is 16 residues long. Germline V gene lookup returns CDR1 KGHDR and CDR2 SFDVKD. The CDR3 loop is CATSDFRRGGSDTQYF. The CDR3 coding sequence is TGTGCCACCAGTGATTTTCGGCGGGGGGGATCAGATACGCAGTATTTT.

This clone was seen more than once but under ten times. The genes are TRBV5-1 and TRBJ1-3, with 8 bases lining up with TRBD1. Per the germline V gene, CDR1 is SGHRS and CDR2 is YFSETQ. The ends lost 0 bases at V and 0 bases at J; junction bases unmatched: 8. This CDR3 has 18 amino acids. DNA for the CDR3: TGCGCCAGCAGCTTGGCCGCAGCAGGGGGCGTCTCTGGAAACACCATATATTTT. It specifies CASSLAAAGGVSGNTIYF.

This clone was seen just once. The chain has TRBV18 and TRBJ1-4; 9 bases match TRBD1. The CDR3 sequence is 15 residues long. V lost 3 bases, J lost 5 bases, and 4 bases stayed unmatched. Germline loops: CDR1 KGHSH, CDR2 LQKENI. The CDR3, as DNA: TGTGCCAGCTCACCTAGGACAGGGGCGAATGAAAAACTGTTTTTT. Protein product: CASSPRTGANEKLFF.

The J gene is TRBJ2-7, the V gene TRBV19; 7 nucleotides agree with TRBD2. The CDR3 runs to 13 residues. The V gene end was trimmed by 5 bases and the J gene end by 3 bases; junction bases not matched to a gene: 4. Germline CDR1 is LNHDA and CDR2 is SQIVND (reference sequence). In nucleotides, the CDR3 is TGTGCCAGTAGTCCCCGGGACTACTACGAGCAGTACTTC. As protein: CASSPRDYYEQYF.

This clone was recorded only once. J is TRBJ2-2 and V is TRBV10-3, with TRBD1 matching 9 bases. The length of the CDR3 is 18 residues. From germline, CDR1 is ENHRY and CDR2 SYGVKD. Losses at the gene ends were 2 bases for V and 7 bases for J; bases not matched to a gene: 14. This CDR3 is CAISEISGTGTKGGELFF. The CDR3 nucleotides are TGTGCCATCAGTGAGATATCCGGGACAGGGACGAAGGGCGGGGAGCTGTTTTTT.

The chain links TRBV14 to TRBJ1-1, with D maybe TRBD1 (5 bases). This CDR3 is 15 amino acids long. The V gene's germline CDR1 is SGHDN and CDR2 FVKESK. V was shortened by 3 bases and J by 1 base, with 12 bases between the two germline ends. CDR3 in DNA: TGTGCCAGCAGCCATCCACTAACAGGGAACACTGAAGCTTTCTTT. This gives the protein CASSHPLTGNTEAFF. Full variable domain (rest looked up from reference TRBV14 and TRBJ1-1): EAGVTQFPSHSVIEKGQTVTLRCDPISGHDNLYWYRRVMGKEIKFLLHFVKESKQDESGMPNNRFLAERTGGTYSTLKVQPAELEDSGVYFCASSHPLTGNTEAFFGQGTRLTVV.

This chain uses TRBV7-8 with TRBJ1-2; TRBD1 is a possible D gene (6 bases). The CDR3 loop spans 14 amino acids. Germline V gene data show CDR1 as SGHVS and CDR2 as FQNEAQ. Between the trimmed V and J ends, which lost 5 bases and 8 bases, there was a span of 18 bases. Here the CDR3 reads CASSIPDSVSGYTF. In DNA form, the CDR3 reads TGTGCCAGCAGCATCCCGGACAGTGTTTCCGGCTACACCTTC.

J is TRBJ2-5 and V is TRBV7-9; 7 nucleotides agree with TRBD2. The ends lost 4 bases at V and 3 bases at J; junction bases unmatched: 2. CDR3 length equals 13 residues. CDR1 SEHNR and CDR2 FQNEAQ come from the germline V gene (reference sequence). CDR3 coding DNA: TGTGCCAGCAGCTCCGGACTAGAAGAGACCCAGTACTTC. Protein product: CASSSGLEETQYF.

The chain employs TRBV3-1 (or the pseudogene TRBV3-2) and TRBJ2-3, with TRBD2 as a possible D gene (6 bases). CDR1 is LGHDT and CDR2 is YNNKEL in the germline V gene (reference sequence). V lost 0 bases to trimming and J lost 8 bases, with 15 bases between them. This CDR3 comprises 15 residues. Here the CDR3 reads CASSQEEIAGSTQYF. The CDR3 DNA reads TGTGCCAGCAGCCAAGAGGAAATAGCCGGGAGTACGCAGTATTTT.

This clone was seen a single time. This chain connects TRBV18 to TRBJ2-2; D is possibly TRBD2 (5 bases). Deletions cut 0 bases from V and 0 bases from J, with 14 bases between. Per the germline V gene, CDR1 is KGHSH and CDR2 is LQKENI. The CDR3 is 18 amino acids. The CDR3 DNA is TGTGCCAGCTCACCACCGAGGTTCGGCGGGCCGAACACCGGGGAGCTGTTTTTT. Protein sequence: CASSPPRFGGPNTGELFF.

The rearrangement links TRBV7-9 to TRBJ1-1; 10 positions match TRBD1. The trim removed 6 bases at V and 5 bases at J, leaving 9 bases unmatched. The CDR3 is 15 amino acids. Per germline, CDR1 SEHNR and CDR2 FQNEAQ (reference sequence). For the CDR3, the DNA is TGTGCCAGCAGGCCGAGACAGGGGGCGCTTACTGAAGCTTTCTTT. Translation gives CASRPRQGALTEAFF.

By proportion, this clone is medium-sized (0.01 to 0.1%). The rearrangement joins TRBV27 to TRBJ2-1, with D uncertain. Trimming cost V 3 bases and J 8 bases, with 14 bases left between them. Germline V gene lookup returns CDR1 MNHEY and CDR2 SMNVEV (reference sequence). The CDR3 has 14 amino acids. The CDR3 region is CASSLGPSNYEQFF. DNA of the CDR3: TGTGCCAGCAGTTTGGGCCCCTCTAACTATGAGCAGTTCTTC.